The rows below give T cell receptor beta chains drawn from one sample of a study of PD-L1 blockade in urothelial cancer. TCRdb's table, derived via immunoSEQ multiplex PCR, lists solely in-frame clones and lacks some. Here the sample spans 60,000 to 75,000 clones, approximately 86% being singletons. The specimen comprised PBMCs, sampled around atezolizumab (anti-PD-L1) treatment. The receptors derive from a man between 60 and 75 years old with urothelial cancer. The CDR3 runs from the conserved cysteine through the conserved F or W. A D gene is named only where the DNA matches it firmly. Where a row states a size, it is once, few, many or the class of an expanded clone; other rows omit it.

abundance | j_gene | d_gene | v_gene | CDR3aa | CDR3nt
. | TRBJ2-3 | TRBD2 | TRBV2 | CASSTTGTSIDTQYF | TGTGCCAGCAGCACCACCGGGACTAGCATCGATACGCAGTATTTT
few | TRBJ2-1 | . | TRBV29-1 | CSVGDGGTYNEQFF | TGCAGCGTTGGAGATGGGGGGACCTACAATGAGCAGTTCTTC
once | TRBJ2-7 | . | TRBV30 | CAWSSPGDRQYF | TGTGCCTGGAGTTCACCAGGGGATCGGCAGTACTTC
. | TRBJ2-5 | TRBD2 | TRBV7-7 | CASSSPSMTGTSGGKGETQYF | TGTGCTAGCAGCTCCCCATCAATGACCGGGACTAGCGGGGGGAAAGGAGAGACCCAGTACTTC
. | TRBJ2-5 | TRBD2 | TRBV19 | CASGSAGGLETQYF | TGTGCCAGCGGATCCGCGGGGGGATTAGAGACCCAGTACTTC
. | TRBJ2-3 | . | TRBV29-1 | CSVPRVVQGRGDTQYF | TGCAGCGTCCCAAGAGTGGTGCAGGGGAGGGGAGATACGCAGTATTTT
. | TRBJ1-4 | . | TRBV7-9 | CASSSRDTDATNEKLFF | TGTGCCAGCAGCTCACGGGACACGGACGCAACTAATGAAAAACTGTTTTTT
. | TRBJ2-3 | . | TRBV5-1 | CASNPGIGVDTQYF | TGCGCCAGCAACCCAGGGATTGGAGTAGATACGCAGTATTTT
. | TRBJ2-1 | . | TRBV15 | CATSRVETAYNEQFF | TGTGCCACCAGCAGAGTAGAGACAGCCTACAATGAGCAGTTCTTC
. | TRBJ1-5 | TRBD1 | TRBV2 | CASSEGTVSNQPQHF | TGTGCCAGCAGCGAAGGGACAGTTAGCAATCAGCCCCAGCATTTT
. | TRBJ2-5 | TRBD2 | TRBV7-2 | CASSLTSGGVQTQYF | TGTGCCAGCAGCTTAACTAGCGGGGGGGTTCAGACCCAGTACTTC
once | TRBJ2-3 | TRBD2 | TRBV2 | CASKTSGGLKDTQYF | TGTGCCAGTAAGACTAGCGGGGGCCTCAAGGATACGCAGTATTTT
. | TRBJ1-2 | TRBD1 | TRBV7-8 | CASSLWTGGAGYGYTF | TGTGCCAGCAGCTTGTGGACAGGGGGCGCTGGCTATGGCTACACCTTC
. | TRBJ1-1 | TRBD1 | TRBV6-1 | CASSERTGDSAFF | TGTGCCAGCAGTGAGAGGACAGGGGACTCAGCTTTCTTT
. | TRBJ2-3 | . | TRBV4-3 | CASSQDRGGDTDTQYF | TGCGCCAGCAGCCAAGATCGAGGTGGAGACACAGATACGCAGTATTTT
. | TRBJ2-2 | TRBD2 | TRBV11-2 | CASSLPSGGSPGGELFF | TGTGCCAGCAGCTTACCTAGCGGGGGGTCCCCCGGCGGGGAGCTGTTTTTT
. | TRBJ2-2 | TRBD2 | TRBV4-1 | CASSQELAGGYGGELFF | TGCGCCAGCAGCCAAGAACTAGCGGGGGGTTACGGCGGGGAGCTGTTTTTT
. | TRBJ1-1 | . | TRBV13 | CASSLDRTEAFF | TGTGCCAGCAGCTTAGATAGAACTGAAGCTTTCTTT
. | TRBJ1-2 | . | TRBV6-5 | CASSYGAEGGYTF | TGTGCCAGCAGTTACGGCGCTGAGGGCGGCTACACCTTC
few | TRBJ1-1 | TRBD1 | TRBV7-8 | CASSLDRGRIESVNTEAFF | TGTGCCAGCAGCCTTGACAGGGGGCGCATAGAGTCGGTGAACACTGAAGCTTTCTTT
. | TRBJ2-6 | . | TRBV28 | CASRGTWERSGANVLTF | TGTGCCAGCAGGGGGACATGGGAGCGCTCTGGGGCCAACGTCCTGACTTTC
. | TRBJ2-5 | TRBD1 | TRBV11-2 | CASSVTGTGLETQYF | TGTGCCAGCAGCGTCACCGGGACAGGGTTAGAGACCCAGTACTTC
. | TRBJ2-1 | TRBD2 | TRBV9 | CASSGGLAGRSSYNEQFF | TGTGCCAGCAGCGGGGGACTAGCGGGGCGGAGCTCCTACAATGAGCAGTTCTTC
. | TRBJ2-3 | . | TRBV19 | CASRGGTGGGTDTQYF | TGTGCCAGTAGGGGAGGGACAGGTGGGGGCACAGATACGCAGTATTTT
. | TRBJ1-2 | . | TRBV18 | CASSPPTDTNYGYTF | TGTGCCAGCTCACCCCCGACAGATACAAACTATGGCTACACCTTC
few | TRBJ2-1 | . | TRBV30 | CAWSVRRDNEQFF | TGTGCCTGGAGTGTACGGAGAGACAATGAGCAGTTCTTC
once | TRBJ2-7 | TRBD1 | TRBV7-9 | CASSPRPGTGPFYEQYF | TGTGCCAGCAGCCCCCGCCCCGGGACAGGGCCTTTCTACGAGCAGTACTTC
. | TRBJ1-1 | TRBD1 | TRBV7-2 | CASSLRTGGGPEAFF | TGTGCCAGCAGCCTGAGGACAGGGGGCGGACCTGAAGCTTTCTTT
. | TRBJ1-6 | TRBD1 | TRBV5-6 | CASSRGQAYNSPLHF | TGTGCCAGCAGCCGGGGACAGGCCTATAATTCACCCCTCCACTTT
. | TRBJ1-2 | TRBD1 | TRBV19 | CASSGFGTGMVYGYTF | TGTGCCAGTAGTGGTTTCGGGACAGGGATGGTCTATGGCTACACCTTC
once | TRBJ1-2 | TRBD1 | TRBV30 | CAMDRDQPYGYTF | TGTGCCATGGACAGGGACCAACCTTATGGCTACACCTTC
. | TRBJ2-3 | . | TRBV29-1 | CSVEAADTDTQYF | TGCAGCGTTGAAGCAGCGGACACAGATACGCAGTATTTT
. | TRBJ1-4 | . | TRBV27 | CASRPATTNEKLFF | TGTGCCAGCCGACCAGCGACAACTAATGAAAAACTGTTTTTT
. | TRBJ1-1 | . | TRBV29-1 | CSVDRVAEAFF | TGCAGCGTTGACAGGGTAGCTGAAGCTTTCTTT
few | TRBJ2-1 | TRBD2 | TRBV4-2 | CASSLGGGPPGNEQFF | TGTGCCAGCAGCCTCGGGGGGGGCCCTCCGGGGAATGAGCAGTTCTTC
. | TRBJ2-5 | TRBD2 | TRBV15 | CATSRDLAGGRETQYF | TGTGCCACCAGCAGAGATTTGGCGGGGGGGCGAGAGACCCAGTACTTC
. | TRBJ1-1 | . | TRBV2 | CASRGGEAFF | TGTGCCAGCAGGGGGGGGGAAGCTTTCTTT
. | TRBJ1-1 | . | TRBV5-1 | CASSGSSTGGTEAFF | TGCGCCAGCAGCGGGTCCTCGACGGGAGGCACTGAAGCTTTCTTT
. | TRBJ1-4 | . | TRBV11-2 | CASSLGLVNEKLFF | TGTGCCAGCAGCTTAGGGTTAGTTAATGAAAAACTGTTTTTT
. | TRBJ2-5 | . | TRBV7-9 | CASSLAGGYQETQYF | TGTGCCAGCAGCTTAGCGGGCGGGTACCAAGAGACCCAGTACTTC
. | TRBJ1-6 | TRBD1 | TRBV9 | CASSAGQGNYNSPLHF | TGTGCCAGCAGCGCCGGACAGGGGAATTATAATTCACCCCTCCACTTT
. | TRBJ1-6 | TRBD1 | TRBV30 | CAWRGDSLFYSPLHF | TGTGCCTGGAGGGGGGACAGTCTGTTCTATTCACCCCTCCACTTT
. | TRBJ2-3 | . | TRBV18 | CASSPSQGYRDTQYF | TGTGCCAGCTCACCCAGTCAGGGGTACAGAGATACGCAGTATTTT
. | TRBJ2-1 | . | TRBV25-1 | CASSASWGRGPYNEQFF | TGTGCCAGCAGTGCCTCGTGGGGCAGGGGACCTTACAATGAGCAGTTCTTC
. | TRBJ2-6 | . | TRBV27 | CASSLSGQPHSGANVLTF | TGTGCCAGCAGTTTATCGGGGCAGCCACACTCTGGGGCCAACGTCCTGACTTTC
. | TRBJ2-1 | . | TRBV6-5 | CASGNRINEQFF | TGTGCCAGCGGGAACAGGATCAATGAGCAGTTCTTC
. | TRBJ2-1 | TRBD2 | TRBV9 | CASSVDGAGGGHEQFF | TGTGCCAGCAGCGTAGACGGAGCGGGGGGCGGGCATGAGCAGTTCTTC
. | TRBJ1-1 | TRBD1 | TRBV10-1 | CASKQGADTEAFF | TGCGCCAGCAAGCAGGGGGCTGACACTGAAGCTTTCTTT
. | TRBJ2-3 | . | TRBV9 | CASSVESVGADTQYF | TGTGCCAGCAGCGTAGAGTCAGTAGGGGCAGATACGCAGTATTTT
. | TRBJ2-2 | TRBD2 | TRBV27 | CASTALAGATGELFF | TGTGCCAGCACCGCACTAGCGGGTGCCACCGGGGAGCTGTTTTTT
. | TRBJ1-5 | . | TRBV2 | CASSENLGNQPQHF | TGTGCCAGCAGTGAAAACTTGGGCAATCAGCCCCAGCATTTT
. | TRBJ1-6 | . | TRBV9 | CASSVGENSPLHF | TGTGCCAGCAGCGTAGGGGAGAATTCACCCCTCCACTTT
once | TRBJ1-5 | . | TRBV2 | CASSEEGGSNQPQHF | TGTGCCAGCAGTGAGGAGGGTGGGAGCAATCAGCCCCAGCATTTT
. | TRBJ2-7 | TRBD2 | TRBV11-2 | CASSLGPAGVYEQYF | TGTGCCAGCAGCTTAGGTCCAGCGGGGGTCTACGAGCAGTACTTC
. | TRBJ1-1 | . | TRBV7-2 | CASSLGVGGNTEAFF | TGTGCCAGCAGCTTAGGGGTAGGGGGTAACACTGAAGCTTTCTTT
. | TRBJ2-3 | TRBD1 | TRBV27 | CASSPTGVRTTRTDTQYF | TGTGCCAGCAGCCCGACAGGGGTAAGAACGACTCGCACAGATACGCAGTATTTT
. | TRBJ1-2 | . | TRBV6-5 | CASSKGLDRYGYTF | TGTGCCAGCAGTAAGGGGCTCGACCGCTATGGCTACACCTTC
. | TRBJ2-1 | TRBD2 | TRBV7-2 | CASSWTSGGNNEQFF | TGTGCCAGCAGCTGGACTAGCGGGGGAAACAATGAGCAGTTCTTC
. | TRBJ2-1 | . | TRBV7-2 | CASSLAASSSYNEQFF | TGTGCCAGCAGCTTAGCGGCTAGCAGCTCCTACAATGAGCAGTTCTTC